This TCR beta chain was recorded in a study of graft-versus-host responses after intestinal transplantation. Across the study: After anti-thymocyte globulin induction, recipients took tacrolimus and steroids for around three years. Study results and limitations: Allografts of one patient group, those with graft-donor T cell macrochimerism, had high graft-versus-host to host-versus-graft clonal ratios. Early HvG declines after transplant were associated with peak circulating GvH clone levels.

As for this clone: As yet, its antigen is unknown.

The germline V gene has CDR1 SGHDT and CDR2 YYEEEE. There are 15 residues in the CDR3. The germline V and J ends were trimmed by 0 bases and 0 bases, with 8 bases remaining between them. Assay used: immunoSEQ multiplex PCR; TCRdb lists only in-frame clones, some missing. The sample includes almost 85,000 clones, 91% of them seen just once. The chain combines TRBV5-6 with TRBJ2-3, with unresolved D. The sample here was unstimulated CD4+ T cells sorted from spleen or lymph node cells, taken before intestinal transplant. This TCR came from a human donor who received an intestinal transplant. The DNA for the CDR3 is TGTGCCAGCAGCTTGGGTGTCCTTAGCACAGATACGCAGTATTTT. This translates into CASSLGVLSTDTQYF.